The T cell receptor beta chain described here comes from a study of ipilimumab plus nivolumab after autologous stem cell transplantation. Germline V gene lookup returns CDR1 KGHSH and CDR2 LQKENI. V was clipped by 2 bases and J by 0 bases, with 13 bases between them. The length of the CDR3 is 16 residues. Checkpoint therapy with ipilimumab 1 mg/kg began 14 to 28 days after transplant. The method was immunoSEQ multiplex PCR; TCRdb's version includes in-frame clones alone and lacks a portion of them. The table includes around 84,000 clones, about 83% detected once. This sample comprised PBMCs, obtained in a trial of ipilimumab plus nivolumab as post-transplant consolidation. This TCR came from a male donor with diffuse large B-cell lymphoma. The chain carries TRBV18 and TRBJ1-1, with a possible D match to TRBD1 (5 bases). DNA of the CDR3: TGTGCCAGCTCACCAGGGACCCCGGCCTTGAACACTGAAGCTTTCTTT. Protein product: CASSPGTPALNTEAFF.